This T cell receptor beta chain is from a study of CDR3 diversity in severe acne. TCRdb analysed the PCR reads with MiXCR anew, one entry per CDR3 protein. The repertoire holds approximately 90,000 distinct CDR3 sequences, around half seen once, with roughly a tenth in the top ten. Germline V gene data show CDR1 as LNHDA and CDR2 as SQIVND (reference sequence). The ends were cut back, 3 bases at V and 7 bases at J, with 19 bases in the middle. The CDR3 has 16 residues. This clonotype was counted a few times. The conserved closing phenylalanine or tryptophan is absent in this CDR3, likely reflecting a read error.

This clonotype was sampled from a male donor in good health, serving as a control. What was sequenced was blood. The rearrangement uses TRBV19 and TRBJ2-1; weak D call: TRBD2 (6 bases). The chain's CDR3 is CASSIAGLTLGNEQFL. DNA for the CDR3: TGTGCCAGTAGTATTGCGGGGCTCACTCTGGGGAATGAGCAGTTCCTC.